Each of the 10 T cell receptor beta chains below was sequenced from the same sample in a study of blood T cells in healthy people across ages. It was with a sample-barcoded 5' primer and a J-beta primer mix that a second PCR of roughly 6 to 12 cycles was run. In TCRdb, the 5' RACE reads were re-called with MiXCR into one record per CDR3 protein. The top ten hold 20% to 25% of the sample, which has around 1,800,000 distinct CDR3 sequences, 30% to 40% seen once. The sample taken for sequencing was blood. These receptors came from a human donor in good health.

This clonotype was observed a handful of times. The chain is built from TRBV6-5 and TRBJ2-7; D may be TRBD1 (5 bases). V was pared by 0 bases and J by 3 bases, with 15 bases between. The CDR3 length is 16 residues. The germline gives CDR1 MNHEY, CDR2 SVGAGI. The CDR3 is CASSYSKGPRVYEQYF. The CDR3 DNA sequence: TGTGCCAGCAGTTACTCGAAGGGGCCGCGCGTCTACGAGCAGTACTTC.

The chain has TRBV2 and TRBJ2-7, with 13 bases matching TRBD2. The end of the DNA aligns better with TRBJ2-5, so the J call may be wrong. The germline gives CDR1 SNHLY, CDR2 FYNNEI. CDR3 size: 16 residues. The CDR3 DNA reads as TGTGCCAGCAGTGAAGGGACTAGCGGGGGAGGCGAGACCCAGTACTTC. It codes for CASSEGTSGGGETQYF.

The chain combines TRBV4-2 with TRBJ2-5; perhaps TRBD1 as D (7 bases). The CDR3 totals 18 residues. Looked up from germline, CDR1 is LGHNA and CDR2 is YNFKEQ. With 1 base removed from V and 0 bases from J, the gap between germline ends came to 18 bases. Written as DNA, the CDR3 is TGTGCCAGCAGCCAAGCGTTGCGGGACAGCGAGTACCAAGAGACCCAGTACTTC. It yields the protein CASSQALRDSEYQETQYF.

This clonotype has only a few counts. The CDR3 is CASSYVQSYEQYF. CDR3 DNA: TGTGCCAGCAGTTATGTTCAGTCCTACGAGCAGTACTTC. This chain joins TRBV6-6 and TRBJ2-7, with unresolved D. V lost 3 bases and J lost 1, with 7 bases in between. This CDR3 is 13 amino acids long. The germline gives CDR1 MNHNY, CDR2 SVGAGI (reference sequence).

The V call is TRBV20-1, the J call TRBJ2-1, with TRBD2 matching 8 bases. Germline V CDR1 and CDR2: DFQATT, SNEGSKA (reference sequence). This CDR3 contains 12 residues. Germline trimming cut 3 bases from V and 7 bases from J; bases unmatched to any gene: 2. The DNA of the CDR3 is TGCAGTGCTAGGGTAGCGGGGAATGAGCAGTTCTTC. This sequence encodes CSARVAGNEQFF.

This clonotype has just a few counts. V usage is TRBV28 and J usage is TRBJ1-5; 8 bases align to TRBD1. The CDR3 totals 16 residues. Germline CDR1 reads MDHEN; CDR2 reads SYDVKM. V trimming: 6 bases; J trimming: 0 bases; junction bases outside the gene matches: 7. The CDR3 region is CASSRGTGYSNQPQHF. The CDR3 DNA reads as TGTGCCAGCAGCCGCGGGACAGGTTATAGCAATCAGCCCCAGCATTTT.

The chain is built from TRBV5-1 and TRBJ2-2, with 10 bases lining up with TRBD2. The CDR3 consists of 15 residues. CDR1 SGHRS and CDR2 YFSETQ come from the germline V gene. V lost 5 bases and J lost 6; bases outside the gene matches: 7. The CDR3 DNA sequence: TGCGCCAGCAGGCTAGCGGGGGCTTCGCCCGGGGAGCTGTTTTTT. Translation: CASRLAGASPGELFF.

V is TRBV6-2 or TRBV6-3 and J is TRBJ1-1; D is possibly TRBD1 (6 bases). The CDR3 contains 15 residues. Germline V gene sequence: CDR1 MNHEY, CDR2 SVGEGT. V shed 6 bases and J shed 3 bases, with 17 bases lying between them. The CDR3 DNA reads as TGTGCCAGCAGCAGTCCCGGGACACCTTACACTGAAGCTTTCTTT. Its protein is CASSSPGTPYTEAFF.

The CDR3 nucleotides are TGCGCCAGCAGCTTTACAGCTCCGGGACAGGGTGTAACTGAAGCTTTCTTT. Its translation is CASSFTAPGQGVTEAFF. This rearrangement joins TRBV5-1 to TRBJ1-1, with 9 bases that match TRBD1. The CDR3 is made up of 17 amino acids. Germline V gene data show CDR1 as SGHRS and CDR2 as YFSETQ. J lost 5 bases, V lost 2 bases, and 13 bases had no gene match.

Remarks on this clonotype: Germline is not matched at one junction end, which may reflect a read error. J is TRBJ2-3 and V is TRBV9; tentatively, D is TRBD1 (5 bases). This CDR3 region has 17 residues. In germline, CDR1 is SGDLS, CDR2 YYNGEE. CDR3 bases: TGTGCCAGCAGCCAAGACAGCCTGCGAGGTTTCACATATACGCAGTATTTT. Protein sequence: CASSQDSLRGFTYTQYF.